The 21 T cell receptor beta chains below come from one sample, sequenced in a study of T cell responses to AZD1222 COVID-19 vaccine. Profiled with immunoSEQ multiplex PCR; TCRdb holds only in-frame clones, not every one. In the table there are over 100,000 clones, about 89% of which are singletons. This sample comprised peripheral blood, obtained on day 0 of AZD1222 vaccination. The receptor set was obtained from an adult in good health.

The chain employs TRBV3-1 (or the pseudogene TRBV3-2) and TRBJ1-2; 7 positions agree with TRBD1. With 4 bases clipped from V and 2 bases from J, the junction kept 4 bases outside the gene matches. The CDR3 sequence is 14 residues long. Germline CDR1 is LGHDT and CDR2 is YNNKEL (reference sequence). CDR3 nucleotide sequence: TGTGCCAGCAGCCCCGGGACAGAGAACTATGGCTACACCTTC. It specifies CASSPGTENYGYTF.

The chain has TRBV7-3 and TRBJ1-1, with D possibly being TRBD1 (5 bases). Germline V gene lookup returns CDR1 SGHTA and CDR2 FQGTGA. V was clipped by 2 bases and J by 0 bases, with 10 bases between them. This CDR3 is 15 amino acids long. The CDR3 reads CASSLEPGLNTEAFF. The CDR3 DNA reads TGTGCCAGCAGCTTAGAACCGGGGCTGAACACTGAAGCTTTCTTT.

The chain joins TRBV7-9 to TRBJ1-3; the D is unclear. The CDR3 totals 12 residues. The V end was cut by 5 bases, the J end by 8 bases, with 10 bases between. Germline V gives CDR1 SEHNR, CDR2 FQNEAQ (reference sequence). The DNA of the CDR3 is TGTGCCAGCAGCCCCGCTTTTGACACCATATATTTT. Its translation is CASSPAFDTIYF.

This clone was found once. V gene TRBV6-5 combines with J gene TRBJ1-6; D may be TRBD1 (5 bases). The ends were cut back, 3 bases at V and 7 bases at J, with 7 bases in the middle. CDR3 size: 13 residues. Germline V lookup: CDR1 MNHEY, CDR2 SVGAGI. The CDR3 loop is CASSYSGNSPLHF. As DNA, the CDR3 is TGTGCCAGCAGTTATTCAGGGAATTCACCCCTCCACTTT.

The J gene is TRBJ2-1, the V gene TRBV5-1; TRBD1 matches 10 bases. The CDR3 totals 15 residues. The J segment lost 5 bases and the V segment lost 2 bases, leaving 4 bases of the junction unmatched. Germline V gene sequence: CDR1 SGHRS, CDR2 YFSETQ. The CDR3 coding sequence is TGCGCCAGCAGCTTAGGGACAGGGGTACACAATGAGCAGTTCTTC. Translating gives CASSLGTGVHNEQFF.

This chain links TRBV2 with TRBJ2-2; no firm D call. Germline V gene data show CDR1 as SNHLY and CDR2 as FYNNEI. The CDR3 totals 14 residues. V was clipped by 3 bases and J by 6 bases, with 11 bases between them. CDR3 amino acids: CASSDARSAGELFF. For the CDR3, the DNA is TGTGCCAGCAGTGATGCACGTTCGGCCGGGGAGCTGTTTTTT.

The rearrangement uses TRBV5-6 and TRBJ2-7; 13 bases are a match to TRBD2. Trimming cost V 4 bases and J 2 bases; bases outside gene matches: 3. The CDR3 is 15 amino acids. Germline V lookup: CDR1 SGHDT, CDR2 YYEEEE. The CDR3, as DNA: TGTGCCAGCAGCCAACTAGCGGGGGGGACCTACGAGCAGTACTTC. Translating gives CASSQLAGGTYEQYF.

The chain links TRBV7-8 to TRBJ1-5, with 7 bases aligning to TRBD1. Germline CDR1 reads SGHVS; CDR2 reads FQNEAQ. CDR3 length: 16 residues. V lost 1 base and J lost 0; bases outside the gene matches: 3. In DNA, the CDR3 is TGTGCCAGCAGCTTAGAACAGGGGAATAGCAATCAGCCCCAGCATTTT. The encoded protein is CASSLEQGNSNQPQHF.

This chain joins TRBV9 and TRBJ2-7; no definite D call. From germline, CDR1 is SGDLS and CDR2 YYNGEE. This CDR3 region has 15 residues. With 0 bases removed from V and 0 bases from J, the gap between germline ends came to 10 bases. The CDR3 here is CASSVEGSYSYEQYF. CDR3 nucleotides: TGTGCCAGCAGCGTAGAGGGAAGCTACTCCTACGAGCAGTACTTC.

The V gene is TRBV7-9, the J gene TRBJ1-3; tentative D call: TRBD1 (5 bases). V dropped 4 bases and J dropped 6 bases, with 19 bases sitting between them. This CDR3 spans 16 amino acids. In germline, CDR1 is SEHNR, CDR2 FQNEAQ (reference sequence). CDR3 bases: TGTGCCAGCAGCTGGCATTTAGGGACCTTTTCAAACACCATATATTTT. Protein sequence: CASSWHLGTFSNTIYF. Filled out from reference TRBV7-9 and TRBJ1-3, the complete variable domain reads DTGVSQNPRHKITKRGQNVTFRCDPISEHNRLYWYRQTLGQGPEFLTYFQNEAQLEKSRLLSDRFSAERPKGSFSTLEIQRTEQGDSAMYLCASSWHLGTFSNTIYFGEGSWLTVV.

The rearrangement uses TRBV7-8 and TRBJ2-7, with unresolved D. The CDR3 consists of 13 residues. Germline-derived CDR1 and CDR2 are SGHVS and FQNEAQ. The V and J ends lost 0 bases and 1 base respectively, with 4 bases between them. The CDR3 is CASSLARSYEQYF. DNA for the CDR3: TGTGCCAGCAGCTTAGCCAGATCCTACGAGCAGTACTTC. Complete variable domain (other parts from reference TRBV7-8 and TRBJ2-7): GAGVSQSPRYKVAKRGQDVALRCDPISGHVSLFWYQQALGQGPEFLTYFQNEAQLDKSGLPSDRFFAERPEGSVSTLKIQRTQQEDSAVYLCASSLARSYEQYFGPGTRLTVT.

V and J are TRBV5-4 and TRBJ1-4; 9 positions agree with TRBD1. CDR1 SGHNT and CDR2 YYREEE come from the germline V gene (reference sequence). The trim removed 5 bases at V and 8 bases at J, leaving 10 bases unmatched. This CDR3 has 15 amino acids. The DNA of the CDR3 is TGTGCCAGCAGTGCCGGGACAGGGTCGAGAGAAAAACTGTTTTTT. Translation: CASSAGTGSREKLFF.

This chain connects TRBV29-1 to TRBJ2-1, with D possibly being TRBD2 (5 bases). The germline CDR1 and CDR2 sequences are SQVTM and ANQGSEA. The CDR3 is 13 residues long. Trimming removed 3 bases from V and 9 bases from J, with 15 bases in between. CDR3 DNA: TGCAGCGTTGACGGACTCTCCACCACTGAGCAGTTCTTC. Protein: CSVDGLSTTEQFF.

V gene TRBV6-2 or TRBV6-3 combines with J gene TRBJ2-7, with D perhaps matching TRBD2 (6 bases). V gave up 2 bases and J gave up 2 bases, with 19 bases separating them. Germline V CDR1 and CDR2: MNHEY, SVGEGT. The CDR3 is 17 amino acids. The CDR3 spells CASSYGGDGRITYEQYF. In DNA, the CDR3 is TGTGCCAGCAGTTACGGAGGGGATGGAAGAATTACCTACGAGCAGTACTTC.

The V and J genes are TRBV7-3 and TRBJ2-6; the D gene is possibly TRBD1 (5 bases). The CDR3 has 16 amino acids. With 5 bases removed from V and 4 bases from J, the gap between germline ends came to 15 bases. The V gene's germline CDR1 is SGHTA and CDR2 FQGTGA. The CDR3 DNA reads TGTGCCAGCAGCACCATCGACAGTTCCGGGGCCAACGTCCTGACTTTC. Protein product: CASSTIDSSGANVLTF. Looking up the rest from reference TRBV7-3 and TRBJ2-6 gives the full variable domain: GAGVSQTPSNKVTEKGKYVELRCDPISGHTALYWYRQSLGQGPEFLIYFQGTGAADDSGLPNDRFFAVRPEGSVSTLKIQRTERGDSAVYLCASSTIDSSGANVLTFGAGSRLTVL.

CDR3 residues: CASSLRQGARDGYTF. CDR3 DNA sequence: TGTGCCAGCTCACTTCGACAGGGGGCGAGGGATGGCTACACCTTC. The gene calls are TRBV18 and TRBJ1-2; 10 nucleotides align to TRBD1. Germline V lookup: CDR1 KGHSH, CDR2 LQKENI. J lost 6 bases, V lost 4 bases, and 8 bases had no gene match. The CDR3 totals 15 residues.

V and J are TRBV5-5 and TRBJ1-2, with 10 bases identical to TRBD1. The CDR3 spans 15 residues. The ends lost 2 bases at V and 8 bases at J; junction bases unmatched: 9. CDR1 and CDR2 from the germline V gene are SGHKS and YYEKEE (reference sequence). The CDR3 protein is CASSFSDRGVGGYTF. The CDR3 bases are TGTGCCAGCAGCTTCTCGGACAGGGGGGTTGGCGGCTACACCTTC.

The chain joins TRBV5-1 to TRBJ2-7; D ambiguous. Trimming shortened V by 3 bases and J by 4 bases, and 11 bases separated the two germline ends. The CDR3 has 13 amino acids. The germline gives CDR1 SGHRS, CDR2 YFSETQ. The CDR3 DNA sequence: TGCGCCAGCAGCTCCGAACGATGGTACGAGCAGTACTTC. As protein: CASSSERWYEQYF.

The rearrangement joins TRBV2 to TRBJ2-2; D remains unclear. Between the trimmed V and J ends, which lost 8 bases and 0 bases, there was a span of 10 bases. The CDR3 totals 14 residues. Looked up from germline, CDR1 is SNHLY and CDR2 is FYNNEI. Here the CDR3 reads CASLVGTNTGELFF. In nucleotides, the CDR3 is TGTGCCAGCCTGGTTGGAACGAACACCGGGGAGCTGTTTTTT.

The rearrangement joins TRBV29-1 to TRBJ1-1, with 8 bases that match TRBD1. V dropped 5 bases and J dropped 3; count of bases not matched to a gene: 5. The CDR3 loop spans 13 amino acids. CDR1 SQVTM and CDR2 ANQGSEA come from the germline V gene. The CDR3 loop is CSVKTGDHTEAFF. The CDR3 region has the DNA TGCAGCGTTAAGACAGGGGACCACACTGAAGCTTTCTTT.

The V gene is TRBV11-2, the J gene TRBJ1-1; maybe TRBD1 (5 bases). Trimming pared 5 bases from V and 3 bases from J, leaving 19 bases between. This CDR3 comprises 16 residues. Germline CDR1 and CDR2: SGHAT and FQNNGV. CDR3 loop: CASSPALGAVYTEAFF. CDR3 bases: TGTGCCAGCAGCCCAGCCCTCGGGGCAGTGTACACTGAAGCTTTCTTT.